The T cell receptor (beta chain) under discussion was sequenced for a study of vaccination effects on CD4 cells after COVID-19. Overall study context: Sequencing in the ViraFEST assay came after antigen-specific CD4+ T cells had been expanded with viral peptide pools, which were used to stimulate PBMC.

Study-wide points: Clones induced by infection and by vaccine showed marked clonal contraction late after vaccination.

This clone was observed once. What it recognizes is unknown. Here immunoSEQ multiplex PCR was the method, and the copy in TCRdb shows in-frame clones only, minus some. Among some 40,000 clones listed, about two thirds were seen once. V gave up 8 bases and J gave up 1 base, with 11 bases separating them. Per the germline V gene, CDR1 is LNHDA and CDR2 is SQIVND (reference sequence). The CDR3 is made up of 13 amino acids. When nine to ten days of culture had elapsed, CD4+ T cells were isolated. Participants completed two doses of the BNT162b2 or mRNA-1273 vaccine. Cultures had half their medium replaced with IL-2 medium on days 3 and 7.

The clonotype originates from a human donor who received a COVID-19 vaccine. The sequenced sample was CD4+ T cells from PBMCs cultured without peptide, obtained after COVID-19 vaccination. The chain combines TRBV19 with TRBJ1-2; tentative D call: TRBD1 (5 bases). DNA for the CDR3: TGTGCCAGTGCCCCCGGGGGTAACTATGGCTACACCTTC. Translated: CASAPGGNYGYTF.